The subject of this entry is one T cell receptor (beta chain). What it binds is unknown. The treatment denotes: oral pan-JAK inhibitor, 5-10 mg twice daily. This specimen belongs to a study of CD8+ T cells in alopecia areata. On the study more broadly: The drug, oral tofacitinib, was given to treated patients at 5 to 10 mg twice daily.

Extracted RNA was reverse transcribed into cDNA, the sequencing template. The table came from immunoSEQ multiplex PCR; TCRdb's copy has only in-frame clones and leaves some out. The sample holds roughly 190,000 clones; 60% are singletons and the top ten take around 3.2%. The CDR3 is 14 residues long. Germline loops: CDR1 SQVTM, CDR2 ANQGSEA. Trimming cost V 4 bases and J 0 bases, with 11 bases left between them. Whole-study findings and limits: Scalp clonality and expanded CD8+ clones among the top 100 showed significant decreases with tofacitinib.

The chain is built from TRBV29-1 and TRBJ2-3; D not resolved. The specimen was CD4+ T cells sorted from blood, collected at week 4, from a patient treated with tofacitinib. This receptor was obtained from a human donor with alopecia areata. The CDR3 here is CSVAVQPSTDTQYF. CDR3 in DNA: TGCAGCGTTGCGGTACAGCCTAGCACAGATACGCAGTATTTT.